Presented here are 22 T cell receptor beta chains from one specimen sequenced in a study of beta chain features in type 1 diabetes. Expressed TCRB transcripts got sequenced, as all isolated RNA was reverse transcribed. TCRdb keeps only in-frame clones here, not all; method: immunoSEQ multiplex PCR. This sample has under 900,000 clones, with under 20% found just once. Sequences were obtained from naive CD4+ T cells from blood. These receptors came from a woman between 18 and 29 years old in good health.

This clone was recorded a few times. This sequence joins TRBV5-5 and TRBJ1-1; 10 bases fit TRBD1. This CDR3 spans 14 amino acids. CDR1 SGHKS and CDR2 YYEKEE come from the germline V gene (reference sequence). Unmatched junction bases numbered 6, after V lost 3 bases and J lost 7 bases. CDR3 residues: CASSSGQGLNEAFF. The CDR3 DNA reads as TGTGCCAGCAGCTCGGGACAGGGGTTAAATGAAGCTTTCTTT. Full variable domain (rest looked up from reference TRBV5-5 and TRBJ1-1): DAGVTQSPTHLIKTRGQQVTLRCSPISGHKSVSWYQQVLGQGPQFIFQYYEKEERGRGNFPDRFSARQFPNYSSELNVNALLLGDSALYLCASSSGQGLNEAFFGQGTRLTVV.

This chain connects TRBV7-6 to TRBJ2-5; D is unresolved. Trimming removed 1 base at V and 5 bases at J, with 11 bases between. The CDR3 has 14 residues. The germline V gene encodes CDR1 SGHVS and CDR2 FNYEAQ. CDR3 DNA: TGTGCCAGCAGCTTAGGAGTTTCGCGGGAGACCCAGTACTTC. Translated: CASSLGVSRETQYF. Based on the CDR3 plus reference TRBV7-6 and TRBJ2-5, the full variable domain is GAGVSQSPRYKVTKRGQDVALRCDPISGHVSLYWYRQALGQGPEFLTYFNYEAQQDKSGLPNDRFSAERPEGSISTLTIQRTEQRDSAMYRCASSLGVSRETQYFGPGTRLLVL.

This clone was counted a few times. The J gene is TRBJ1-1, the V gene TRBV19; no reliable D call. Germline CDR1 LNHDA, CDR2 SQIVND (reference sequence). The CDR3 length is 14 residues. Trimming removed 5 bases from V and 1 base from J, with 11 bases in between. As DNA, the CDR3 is TGTGCCAGTAGTCCGGAATCCCGGAACACTGAAGCTTTCTTT. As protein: CASSPESRNTEAFF.

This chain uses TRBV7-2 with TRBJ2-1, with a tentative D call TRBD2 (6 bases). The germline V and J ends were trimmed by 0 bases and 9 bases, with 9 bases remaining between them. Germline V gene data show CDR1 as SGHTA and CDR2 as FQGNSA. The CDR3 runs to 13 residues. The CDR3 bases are TGTGCCAGCAGCTTAGCGTGGGGGGTTGAGCAGTTCTTC. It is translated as CASSLAWGVEQFF.

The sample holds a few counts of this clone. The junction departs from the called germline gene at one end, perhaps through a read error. As DNA, the CDR3 is TGTGCCAGCAGGGTAGACAGGGGGAGCTACAATGAGCAGTTCTTC. This translates into CASRVDRGSYNEQFF. The chain uses TRBV9 and TRBJ2-1; 9 bases line up with TRBD1. The CDR3 extends over 15 amino acids. Germline values: CDR1 SGDLS, CDR2 YYNGEE.

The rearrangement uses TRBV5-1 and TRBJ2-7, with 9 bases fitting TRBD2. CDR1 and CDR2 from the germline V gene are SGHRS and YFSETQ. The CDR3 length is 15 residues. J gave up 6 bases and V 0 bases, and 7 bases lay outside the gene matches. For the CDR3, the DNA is TGCGCCAGCAGCTTGGTGCCTAGCGGGACGGGCGAGCAGTACTTC. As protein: CASSLVPSGTGEQYF. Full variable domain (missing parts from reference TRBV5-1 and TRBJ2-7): KAGVTQTPRYLIKTRGQQVTLSCSPISGHRSVSWYQQTPGQGLQFLFEYFSETQRNKGNFPGRFSGRQFSNSRSEMNVSTLELGDSALYLCASSLVPSGTGEQYFGPGTRLTVT.

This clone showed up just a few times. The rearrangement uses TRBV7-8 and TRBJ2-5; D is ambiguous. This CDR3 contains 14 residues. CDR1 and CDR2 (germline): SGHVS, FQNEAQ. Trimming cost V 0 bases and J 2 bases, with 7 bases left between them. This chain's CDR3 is CASSLAGRQETQYF. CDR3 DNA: TGTGCCAGCAGCTTAGCCGGCAGGCAAGAGACCCAGTACTTC.

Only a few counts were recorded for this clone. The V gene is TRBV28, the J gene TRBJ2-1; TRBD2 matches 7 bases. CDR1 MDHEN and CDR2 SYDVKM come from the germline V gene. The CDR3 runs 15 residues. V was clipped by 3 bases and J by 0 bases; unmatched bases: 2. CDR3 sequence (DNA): TGTGCCAGCAGTTTCCCGGGGGGCTCCTACAATGAGCAGTTCTTC. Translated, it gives CASSFPGGSYNEQFF. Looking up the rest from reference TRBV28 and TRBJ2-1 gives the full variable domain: DVKVTQSSRYLVKRTGEKVFLECVQDMDHENMFWYRQDPGLGLRLIYFSYDVKMKEKGDIPEGYSVSREKKERFSLILESASTNQTSMYLCASSFPGGSYNEQFFGPGTRLTVL.

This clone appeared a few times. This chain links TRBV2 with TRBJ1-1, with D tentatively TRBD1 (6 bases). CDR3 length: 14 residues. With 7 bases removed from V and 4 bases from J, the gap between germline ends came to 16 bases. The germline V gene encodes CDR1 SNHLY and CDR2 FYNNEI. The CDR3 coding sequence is TGTGCCAGCACCCAGGGGATGTTAGGCACTGAAGCTTTCTTT. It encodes CASTQGMLGTEAFF.

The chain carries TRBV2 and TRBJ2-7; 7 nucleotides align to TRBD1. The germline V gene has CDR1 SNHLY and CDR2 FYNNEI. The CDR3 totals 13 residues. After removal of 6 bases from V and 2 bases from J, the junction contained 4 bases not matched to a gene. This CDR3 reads CASRRQGAYEQYF. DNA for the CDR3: TGTGCCAGCAGAAGACAGGGAGCCTACGAGCAGTACTTC.

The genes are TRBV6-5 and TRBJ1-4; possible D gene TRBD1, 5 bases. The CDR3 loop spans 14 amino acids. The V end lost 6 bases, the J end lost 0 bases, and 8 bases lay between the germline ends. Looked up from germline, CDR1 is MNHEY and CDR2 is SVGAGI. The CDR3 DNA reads TGTGCCAGCAGCCAGGGAGCAACTAATGAAAAACTGTTTTTT. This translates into CASSQGATNEKLFF.

The CDR3 bases are TGTGCCACCCTCCACAGGGACTACAATGAGCAGTTCTTC. Its protein product is CATLHRDYNEQFF. The chain combines TRBV6-5 with TRBJ2-1; possibly TRBD1 for D (6 bases). The CDR3 length is 13 residues. Trimming left V 10 bases short and J 3 bases short, with 13 bases between. Germline V lookup: CDR1 MNHEY, CDR2 SVGAGI.

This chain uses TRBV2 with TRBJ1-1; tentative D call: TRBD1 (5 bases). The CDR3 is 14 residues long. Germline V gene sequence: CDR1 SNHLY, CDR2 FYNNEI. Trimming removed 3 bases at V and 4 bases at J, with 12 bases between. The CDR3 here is CASSDIGVGTEAFF. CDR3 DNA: TGTGCCAGCAGTGATATAGGGGTAGGCACTGAAGCTTTCTTT.

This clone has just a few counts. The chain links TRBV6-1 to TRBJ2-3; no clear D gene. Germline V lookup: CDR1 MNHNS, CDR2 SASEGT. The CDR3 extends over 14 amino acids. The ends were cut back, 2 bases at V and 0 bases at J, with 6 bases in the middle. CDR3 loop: CASSEMVSTDTQYF. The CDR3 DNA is TGTGCCAGCAGTGAAATGGTGAGCACAGATACGCAGTATTTT.

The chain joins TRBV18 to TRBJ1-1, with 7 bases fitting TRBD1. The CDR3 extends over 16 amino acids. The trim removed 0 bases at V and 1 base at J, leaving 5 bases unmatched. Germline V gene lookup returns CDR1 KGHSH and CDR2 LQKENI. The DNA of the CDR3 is TGTGCCAGCTCACCACCGAGGGGGCGGCAGAACACTGAAGCTTTCTTT. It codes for CASSPPRGRQNTEAFF.

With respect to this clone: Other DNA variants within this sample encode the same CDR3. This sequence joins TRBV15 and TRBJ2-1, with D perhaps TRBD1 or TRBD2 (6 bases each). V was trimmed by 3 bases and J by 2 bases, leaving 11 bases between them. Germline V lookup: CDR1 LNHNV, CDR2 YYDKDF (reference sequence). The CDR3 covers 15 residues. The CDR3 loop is CATSRDGGTYNEQFF. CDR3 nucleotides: TGTGCCACCAGCAGGGACGGGGGCACCTACAATGAGCAGTTCTTC.

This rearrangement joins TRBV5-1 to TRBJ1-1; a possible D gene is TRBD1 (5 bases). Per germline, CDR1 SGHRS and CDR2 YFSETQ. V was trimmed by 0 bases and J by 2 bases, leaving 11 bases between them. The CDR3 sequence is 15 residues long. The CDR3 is CASSLAATANTEAFF. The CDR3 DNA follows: TGCGCCAGCAGCTTGGCAGCGACAGCCAACACTGAAGCTTTCTTT.

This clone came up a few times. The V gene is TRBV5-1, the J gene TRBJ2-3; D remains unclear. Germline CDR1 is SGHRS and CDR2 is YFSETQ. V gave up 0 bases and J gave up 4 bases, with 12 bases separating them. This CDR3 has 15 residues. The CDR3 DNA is TGCGCCAGCAGCTTGGACACCACCTTCCCAGATACGCAGTATTTT. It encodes CASSLDTTFPDTQYF.

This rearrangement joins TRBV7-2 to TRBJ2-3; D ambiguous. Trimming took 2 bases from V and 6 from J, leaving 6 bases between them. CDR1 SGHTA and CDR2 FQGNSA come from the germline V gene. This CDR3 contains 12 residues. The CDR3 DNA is TGTGCCAGCAGCTTAATGCGCGATACGCAGTATTTT. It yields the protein CASSLMRDTQYF.

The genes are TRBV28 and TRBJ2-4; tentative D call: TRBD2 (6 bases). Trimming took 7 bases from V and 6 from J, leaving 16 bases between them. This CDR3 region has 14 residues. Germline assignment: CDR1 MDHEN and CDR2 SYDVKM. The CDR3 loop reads CASTTSGVGNIQYF. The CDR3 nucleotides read TGTGCCAGCACAACGTCGGGGGTCGGAAACATTCAGTACTTC.

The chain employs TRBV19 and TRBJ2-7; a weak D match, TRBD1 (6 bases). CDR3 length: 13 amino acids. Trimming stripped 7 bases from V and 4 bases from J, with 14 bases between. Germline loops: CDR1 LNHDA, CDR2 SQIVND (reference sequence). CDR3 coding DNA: TGTGCCAGTATGGGCCAGGGGAATTACGAGCAGTACTTC. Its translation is CASMGQGNYEQYF. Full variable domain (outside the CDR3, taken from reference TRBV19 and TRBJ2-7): DGGITQSPKYLFRKEGQNVTLSCEQNLNHDAMYWYRQDPGQGLRLIYYSQIVNDFQKGDIAEGYSVSREKKESFPLTVTSAQKNPTAFYLCASMGQGNYEQYFGPGTRLTVT.

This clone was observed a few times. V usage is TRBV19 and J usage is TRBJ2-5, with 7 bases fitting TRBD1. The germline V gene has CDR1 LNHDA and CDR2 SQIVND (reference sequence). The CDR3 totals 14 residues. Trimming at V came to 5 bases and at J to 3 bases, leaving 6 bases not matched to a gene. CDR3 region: CASSSSGQKETQYF. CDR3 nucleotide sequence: TGTGCCAGTAGTTCCTCGGGACAGAAAGAGACCCAGTACTTC.